A selection of T cell receptor beta chains follows, all from one sample in a study of T cells of healthy individuals. Each CDR3 protein gets one entry after TCRdb re-called the 5' RACE reads with MiXCR. The sample yields some 82,000 distinct CDR3 sequences, roughly 5% seen once. These receptors were obtained from a female donor in good health. CDR3s include the opening cysteine and the closing phenylalanine or tryptophan. Some rows have no size entry. The others give once, few or many, or a class for an expanded clone.

TRBJ2-4 TRBV4-1 - CDSSPIYRGPQNIQYF
TRBJ1-5 TRBV6-2/TRBV6-3 - CASSDFTDQPQHF
TRBJ1-1 TRBV9 - CASSVVDRMNTEAFF
TRBJ2-3 TRBV7-8 few CASSLVAGGATDTQYF
TRBJ1-5 TRBV3-1 - CASSQGKDQPQHF
TRBJ2-5 TRBV6-1 few CASSYGNPQETQYF
TRBJ2-1 TRBV5-1 many CASSFALSGSAYNEQFF
TRBJ2-1 TRBV24-1 many CATSAAGVGHEQFF
TRBJ1-5 TRBV5-1 many CASSLGGQGIQPQHF
TRBJ2-3 TRBV19 few CASSQTGFTDTQYF
TRBJ1-4 TRBV7-8 many CASSLGQGNEKLFF
TRBJ1-3 TRBV12-3/TRBV12-4 few CASSFGRSVPGNTIYF
TRBJ1-1 TRBV30 few CAWTRKGNTEAFF
TRBJ2-3 TRBV7-2 - CASSQLGVQDTQYF
TRBJ2-1 TRBV6-2/TRBV6-3 many CASTRAGATEQFF
TRBJ2-3 TRBV28 many CASSLPGTDTQYF
TRBJ1-1 TRBV4-3 many CASSQEGLTQNTEAFF
TRBJ2-7 TRBV4-1 - CASSQAGTASGEQYF
TRBJ2-7 TRBV6-5 few CASTFLGAGGSYEQYF
TRBJ1-2 TRBV15 - CATSREASGYGYTF
TRBJ2-7 TRBV20-1 many CSANAREGGPSYEQYF
TRBJ1-6 TRBV6-6 few CAISVREWDSPLNF
TRBJ2-3 TRBV5-5 - CASSLGLGSDTQYF
TRBJ1-1 TRBV5-1 many CASSVRQANTEAFF
TRBJ2-1 TRBV7-3 few CASSLRSGTNEQFF
TRBJ2-1 TRBV27 many CAGYRLTSGTYNEQFF
TRBJ2-3 TRBV6-1 - CASSVYRASTDTQYF
TRBJ2-3 TRBV12-5 many CASRPGQTGLSF
TRBJ1-2 TRBV6-5 many CAIWDPNYGYTF
TRBJ2-7 TRBV7-9 many CASSLPRVSYEQYF
TRBJ2-2 TRBV3-1 many CASSRSGTNTGELFF
TRBJ1-2 TRBV6-2/TRBV6-3 many CASSLQDIDYGYTF
TRBJ1-5 TRBV29-1 few CSVESGTGANQPQHF
TRBJ2-5 TRBV7-2 - CASSSRAEQETQYF
TRBJ2-1 TRBV7-3 many CASSLSRANEQFF
TRBJ2-6 TRBV2 few CASSATGYGANVLTF
TRBJ2-3 TRBV7-2 many CASSPNRDADTQYF
TRBJ2-3 TRBV7-9 few CASSRPIAEALGADTQYF
TRBJ2-7 TRBV28 many CASSPGQKYEQYF
TRBJ2-6 TRBV7-2 many CASSVFGANVLTF
TRBJ1-1 TRBV7-9 many CASSFQNTEAFF
TRBJ1-5 TRBV12-3/TRBV12-4 many CASSFSGRTGRGQIGNQPQHF
TRBJ1-2 TRBV6-5 - CASSYRPPTGTYGYTF
TRBJ2-3 TRBV10-3 many CATRLGTDTQYF
TRBJ2-1 TRBV2 many CASSSGSPPYNEQFF
TRBJ2-7 TRBV10-2 many CASNDRGPYEQYF